This T cell receptor beta chain originates from a study of CD8+ T cells in alopecia areata. cDNA prepared by RNA extraction and subsequent reverse transcription served as the template for sequencing. The method was immunoSEQ multiplex PCR; TCRdb's version includes in-frame clones alone and lacks a portion of them. The sample lists 140,000 or so clones; 40% to 55% were seen once. The sequenced sample was CD4+ T cells sorted from blood, obtained at week 0. The receptor was isolated from a human donor with alopecia areata.

CDR3 residues: CASSRDRNTDTQYF. The CDR3 DNA is TGTGCCAGCAGCAGGGACAGGAACACAGATACGCAGTATTTT. V usage is TRBV7-9 and J usage is TRBJ2-3, with 8 bases fitting TRBD1. The J segment lost 2 bases and the V segment lost 5 bases, leaving 3 bases of the junction unmatched. The CDR3 consists of 14 residues. Germline CDR1 and CDR2: SEHNR and FQNEAQ (reference sequence).